The 12 T cell receptor beta chains given below trace back to one sample, sequenced in a study of T cell responses to AZD1222 COVID-19 vaccine. The method was immunoSEQ multiplex PCR; TCRdb's version includes in-frame clones alone and lacks a portion of them. The repertoire holds approximately 170,000 clones, with 80% to 90% as singletons. Material: peripheral blood, obtained on day 0 of AZD1222 vaccination. These receptors were obtained from an adult in good health.

The V and J genes are TRBV4-1 and TRBJ2-2; D not resolved. Per the germline V gene, CDR1 is MGHRA and CDR2 is YSYEKL. The CDR3 length is 12 residues. V lost 1 base and J 6 bases, leaving 3 bases between the germline ends. The CDR3 sequence is CASSQAPGELFF. CDR3 bases: TGCGCCAGCAGCCAAGCGCCCGGGGAGCTGTTTTTT.

The chain carries TRBV3-1 (or the pseudogene TRBV3-2) and TRBJ1-4; D is undetermined. Germline loops: CDR1 LGHDT, CDR2 YNNKEL (reference sequence). The CDR3 totals 14 residues. The germline V and J ends were trimmed by 2 bases and 8 bases, with 12 bases remaining between them. The CDR3 loop is CASSQRGSGEKLFF. CDR3 coding DNA: TGTGCCAGCAGCCAACGAGGTTCTGGCGAAAAACTGTTTTTT.

The chain has TRBV9 and TRBJ2-3; D gene uncertain. The CDR3 has 14 amino acids. The ends were cut back, 0 bases at V and 0 bases at J, with 5 bases in the middle. The germline gives CDR1 SGDLS, CDR2 YYNGEE. The DNA for the CDR3 is TGTGCCAGCAGCGTAGTGCCAAGCACAGATACGCAGTATTTT. This translates into CASSVVPSTDTQYF.

This sequence joins TRBV19 and TRBJ2-7, with TRBD1 identical over 8 bases. The V gene's germline CDR1 is LNHDA and CDR2 SQIVND (reference sequence). The CDR3 has 14 amino acids. J gave up 2 bases and V 4 bases, and 4 bases lay outside the gene matches. The CDR3 DNA follows: TGTGCCAGTAGTACGACAGGGGTCCCCTACGAGCAGTACTTC. Residues: CASSTTGVPYEQYF.

The rearrangement links TRBV28 to TRBJ2-2; D not certain. Germline V CDR1 and CDR2: MDHEN, SYDVKM. CDR3 size: 14 residues. V lost 6 bases and J 3 bases, leaving 11 bases between the germline ends. CDR3 region: CASRTRVDTGELFF. In DNA form, the CDR3 reads TGTGCCAGCAGGACACGGGTGGACACCGGGGAGCTGTTTTTT. The variable domain in full, completed from reference TRBV28 and TRBJ2-2, reads DVKVTQSSRYLVKRTGEKVFLECVQDMDHENMFWYRQDPGLGLRLIYFSYDVKMKEKGDIPEGYSVSREKKERFSLILESASTNQTSMYLCASRTRVDTGELFFGEGSRLTVL.

The V and J genes are TRBV9 and TRBJ2-2; 10 nucleotides line up with TRBD2. The germline V gene has CDR1 SGDLS and CDR2 YYNGEE. Germline trimming cut 3 bases from V and 6 bases from J; bases unmatched to any gene: 8. The length of the CDR3 is 16 residues. DNA for the CDR3: TGTGCCAGCAGCGCGGGGACTAGCGTTGGGTCCGGGGAGCTGTTTTTT. Translation gives CASSAGTSVGSGELFF.

The V and J genes are TRBV7-3 and TRBJ1-2, with D possibly being TRBD1 (6 bases). The CDR3 runs 13 residues. Trimming cost V 1 base and J 6 bases, with 9 bases left between them. Germline CDR1 reads SGHTA; CDR2 reads FQGTGA. The CDR3 DNA follows: TGTGCCAGCAGCTTAAACGGGGGCGATGGCTACACCTTC. Its protein product is CASSLNGGDGYTF.

The chain combines TRBV7-9 with TRBJ1-2, with a possible D match to TRBD1 (5 bases). Deletions cut 0 bases from V and 8 bases from J, with 16 bases between. CDR1 and CDR2 from the germline V gene are SEHNR and FQNEAQ (reference sequence). The CDR3 length is 15 residues. CDR3 amino acids: CASSLAAGTANGYTF. In DNA form, the CDR3 reads TGTGCCAGCAGCTTAGCGGCCGGGACGGCAAACGGCTACACCTTC.

The CDR3 DNA follows: TGCAGCGTTGCCCTCGGAACCTCCACAGATACGCAGTATTTT. It encodes CSVALGTSTDTQYF. The chain links TRBV29-1 to TRBJ2-3; D remains ambiguous. Per the germline V gene, CDR1 is SQVTM and CDR2 is ANQGSEA. The CDR3 is made up of 14 amino acids. The V end lost 4 bases, the J end lost 2 bases, and 13 bases lay between the germline ends.

This clone appeared once. The chain is built from TRBV25-1 and TRBJ1-2; 8 nucleotides agree with TRBD1. The V segment lost 3 bases and the J segment 1 base; nucleotides outside the gene matches: 4. Per germline, CDR1 MGHDK and CDR2 SYGVNS. This CDR3 has 15 residues. CDR3 region: CASSEQGAYNYGYTF. Written as DNA, the CDR3 is TGTGCCAGCAGTGAGCAGGGGGCCTATAACTATGGCTACACCTTC.

The chain employs TRBV19 and TRBJ2-1; D is perhaps TRBD2 (7 bases). Germline V gene sequence: CDR1 LNHDA, CDR2 SQIVND (reference sequence). The CDR3 consists of 15 residues. The V end was cut by 1 base, the J end by 3 bases, with 10 bases between. CDR3 bases: TGTGCCAGTAGTATAGCGGGGGGCAGCTACAATGAGCAGTTCTTC. As protein: CASSIAGGSYNEQFF.

The chain recombines TRBV28 with TRBJ1-3, with 7 bases aligning to TRBD1. The CDR3 has 18 amino acids. From germline, CDR1 is MDHEN and CDR2 SYDVKM. V shed 4 bases, J shed 0 bases, and the junction held 12 bases outside the gene matches. The CDR3 protein is CASSWPGTVASSGNTIYF. The CDR3, as DNA: TGTGCCAGCAGTTGGCCGGGGACAGTGGCGAGCTCTGGAAACACCATATATTTT.